This TCR beta chain was identified in a study of blood T cell repertoires in COVID-19. Germline V gene sequence: CDR1 KGHSH, CDR2 LQKENI. J was trimmed by 6 bases and V by 0 bases; bases with no gene match: 5. The CDR3 sequence is 16 residues long. The repertoire was sequenced with immunoSEQ multiplex PCR; TCRdb's copy has only in-frame clones and lacks some. The data hold about 300,000 clones, with approximately 89% observed a single time. Source material: peripheral blood. The sequence came from a woman aged 25 to 45 who had recovered from COVID-19. The chain carries TRBV18 and TRBJ1-5, with 10 bases fitting TRBD1. In DNA form, the CDR3 reads TGTGCCAGCTCACCACCGGACAGGGGGGAGCGTCAGCCCCAGCATTTT. Translation: CASSPPDRGERQPQHF. The full variable domain, in which reference TRBV18 and TRBJ1-5 provide the parts outside the CDR3, is NAGVMQNPRHLVRRRGQEARLRCSPMKGHSHVYWYRQLPEEGLKFMVYLQKENIIDESGMPKERFSAEFPKEGPSILRIQQVVRGDSAAYFCASSPPDRGERQPQHFGDGTRLSIL.